What follows is one TCR beta chain and its context. This entry belongs to a study of blood T cell repertoires in COVID-19. This CDR3 has 15 amino acids. V lost 1 base, J lost 7 bases, and 5 bases stayed unmatched. CDR1 is SGHRS and CDR2 is YFSETQ in the germline V gene. Repertoires were generated with immunoSEQ multiplex PCR, while TCRdb's copy carries only in-frame clones and drops some. This sample has 150,000 to 200,000 clones, with 87% found just once. The J gene is TRBJ2-1, the V gene TRBV5-1, with TRBD2 identical over 10 bases. The TCR sequence derives from an older woman with COVID-19, enrolled during active disease. What was sequenced was peripheral blood. CDR3 residues: CASSLSIAGGNEQFF. The DNA for the CDR3 is TGCGCCAGCAGCTTGTCAATAGCGGGGGGAAATGAGCAGTTCTTC.